The 12 T cell receptor beta chains below all came from one sample that was sequenced in a study of T cell repertoires in cytomegalovirus infection. TCRdb redid the calling of the reads with MiXCR, one entry per CDR3 protein. The table records 830,000 or so distinct CDR3 sequences, about 33% of them present only once. Their specific antigens are unknown. The sequences come from cultured CD8+ T cells from PBMCs, collected from culture after CMV antigen stimulation. These receptors came from a human donor in good health (CMV status not recorded). Some clones in this sample may be carry-over from other donors' samples.

This clonotype was found a few times. The chain has TRBV5-5 and TRBJ2-2; D is unclear. There are 14 residues in the CDR3. In germline, CDR1 is SGHKS, CDR2 YYEKEE (reference sequence). V lost 1 base to trimming and J lost 4 bases, with 8 bases between them. Written as DNA, the CDR3 is TGTGCCAGCAGCTTGTCTTCTTTCACCGGGGAGCTGTTTTTT. It encodes CASSLSSFTGELFF.

The chain couples TRBV6-5 to TRBJ1-1; 7 nucleotides line up with TRBD1. The CDR3 has 16 amino acids. Germline CDR1 MNHEY, CDR2 SVGAGI. V shed 2 bases, J shed 0 bases, and the junction held 6 bases outside the gene matches. The CDR3 loop reads CASSYKGGSLNTEAFF. The CDR3 coding sequence is TGTGCCAGCAGTTACAAAGGGGGCAGCCTGAACACTGAAGCTTTCTTT.

This clonotype was observed at least ten times. The chain employs TRBV7-2 and TRBJ2-2; no clear D gene. Germline V gene lookup returns CDR1 SGHTA and CDR2 FQGNSA. Trimming took off 5 bases at V and 6 bases at J, with 13 bases between the two ends. This CDR3 comprises 14 residues. In nucleotides, the CDR3 is TGTGCCAGCAGCGGGTGGATGTCGGCCGGGGAGCTGTTTTTT. It specifies CASSGWMSAGELFF.

This clonotype was detected only a few times. The chain uses TRBV7-9 and TRBJ2-5, with D perhaps matching TRBD1 (5 bases). CDR1 and CDR2 from the germline V gene are SEHNR and FQNEAQ (reference sequence). CDR3 length equals 14 residues. V lost 0 bases to trimming and J lost 4 bases, with 9 bases between them. CDR3 amino acids: CASSLATVLETQYF. CDR3 nucleotides: TGTGCCAGCAGCTTAGCGACAGTCTTAGAGACCCAGTACTTC.

The chain links TRBV5-5 to TRBJ2-7; a weak D match, TRBD1 (5 bases). This CDR3 has 16 amino acids. Germline CDR1 is SGHKS and CDR2 is YYEKEE (reference sequence). With 4 bases removed from V and 1 base from J, the gap between germline ends came to 18 bases. CDR3 nucleotide sequence: TGTGCCAGCAGCGAAAGACAGAGCCCCCTATCCTACGAGCAGTACTTC. Translating gives CASSERQSPLSYEQYF.

This clonotype was seen only a few times. The chain uses TRBV4-1 and TRBJ2-5; D is unclear. Trimming removed 0 bases from V and 5 bases from J, with 10 bases in between. The CDR3 extends over 14 amino acids. Germline-derived CDR1 and CDR2 are MGHRA and YSYEKL. The CDR3 region is CASSQDALGETQYF. CDR3 nucleotide sequence: TGCGCCAGCAGCCAAGATGCCCTGGGGGAGACCCAGTACTTC.

This chain links TRBV15 with TRBJ2-5; TRBD1 aligns across 8 bases. Germline values: CDR1 LNHNV, CDR2 YYDKDF (reference sequence). This CDR3 is 14 amino acids long. The V segment lost 5 bases and the J segment 4 bases; nucleotides outside the gene matches: 6. CDR3: CATSPWTGIETQYF. The CDR3 nucleotides are TGTGCCACCAGCCCCTGGACAGGGATAGAGACCCAGTACTTC.

The V gene is TRBV3-1, the J gene TRBJ2-1; TRBD2 aligns across 8 bases. CDR3 size: 15 residues. V was pared by 4 bases and J by 8 bases, with 10 bases of the junction left unmatched. Germline-derived CDR1 and CDR2 are LGHDT and YNNKEL (reference sequence). CDR3 in DNA: TGTGCCAGCAGCCCGGTCGGCGGGGGGCTCCATGAGCAGTTCTTC. This sequence encodes CASSPVGGGLHEQFF.

This chain joins TRBV7-3 and TRBJ2-1; TRBD2 matches at 7 bases. Germline trimming cut 1 base from V and 4 bases from J; bases unmatched to any gene: 7. Germline values: CDR1 SGHTA, CDR2 FQGTGA. CDR3 size: 16 residues. The CDR3 bases are TGTGCCAGCAGCTTAATCTTGGGACTAAATTACAATGAGCAGTTCTTC. It specifies CASSLILGLNYNEQFF.

There are a few counts of this clonotype. V is TRBV5-8 and J is TRBJ2-1, with 9 bases fitting TRBD2. Germline V gene lookup returns CDR1 SGHTS and CDR2 YDEGEE. The length of the CDR3 is 15 residues. Germline trimming cut 0 bases from V and 10 bases from J; bases unmatched to any gene: 8. The CDR3: CASSLAASGVGEQFF. The CDR3, as DNA: TGTGCCAGCAGCTTGGCGGCTAGCGGGGTAGGAGAGCAGTTCTTC.

This chain connects TRBV20-1 to TRBJ1-1, with TRBD1 identical over 8 bases. This CDR3 contains 14 residues. Germline V gene sequence: CDR1 DFQATT, CDR2 SNEGSKA (reference sequence). V shed 4 bases and J 6 bases; nucleotides not matched to a gene: 10. The CDR3 DNA is TGCAGTGCTACGCCCCGGGACAGGAGGGCTGAAGCTTTCTTT. Protein sequence: CSATPRDRRAEAFF.

This rearrangement joins TRBV27 to TRBJ1-1; maybe TRBD1 (5 bases). Trimming pared 5 bases from V and 5 bases from J, leaving 18 bases between. Germline values: CDR1 MNHEY, CDR2 SMNVEV (reference sequence). CDR3 size: 15 residues. The DNA of the CDR3 is TGTGCCAGCAGTCCCTGGGCAGGGAGTGGTACTGAAGCTTTCTTT. Amino acid sequence: CASSPWAGSGTEAFF.